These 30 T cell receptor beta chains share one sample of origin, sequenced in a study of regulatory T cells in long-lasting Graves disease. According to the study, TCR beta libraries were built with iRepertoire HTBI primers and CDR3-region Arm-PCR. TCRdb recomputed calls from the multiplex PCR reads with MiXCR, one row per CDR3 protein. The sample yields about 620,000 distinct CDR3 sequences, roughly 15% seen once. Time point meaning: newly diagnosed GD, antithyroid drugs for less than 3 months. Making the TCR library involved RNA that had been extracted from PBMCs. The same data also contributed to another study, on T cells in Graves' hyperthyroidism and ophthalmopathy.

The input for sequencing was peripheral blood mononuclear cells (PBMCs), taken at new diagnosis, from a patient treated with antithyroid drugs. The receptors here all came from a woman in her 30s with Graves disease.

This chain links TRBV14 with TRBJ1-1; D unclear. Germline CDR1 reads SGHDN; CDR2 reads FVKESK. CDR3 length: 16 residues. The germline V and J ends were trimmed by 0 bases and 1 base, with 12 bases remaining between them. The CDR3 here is CASSQEAFGENTEAFF. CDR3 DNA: TGTGCCAGCAGCCAAGAAGCATTCGGGGAGAACACTGAAGCTTTCTTT.

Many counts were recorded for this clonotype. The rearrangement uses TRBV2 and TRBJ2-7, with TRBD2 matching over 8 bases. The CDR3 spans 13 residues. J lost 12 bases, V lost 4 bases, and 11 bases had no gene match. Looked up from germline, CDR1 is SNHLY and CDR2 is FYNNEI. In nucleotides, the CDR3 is TGTGCCAGCAGTGCGGGACTAGGAGGCTCTGCGTACTTC. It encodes CASSAGLGGSAYF.

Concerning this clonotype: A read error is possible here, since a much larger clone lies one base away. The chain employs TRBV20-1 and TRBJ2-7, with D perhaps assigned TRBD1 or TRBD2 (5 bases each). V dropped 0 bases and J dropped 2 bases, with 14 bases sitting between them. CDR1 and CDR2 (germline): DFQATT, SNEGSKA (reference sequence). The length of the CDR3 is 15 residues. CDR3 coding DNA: TGCAGTGCTAGAGATGCGTTGGGACCCCCCTACGAGCAGTACTTC. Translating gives CSARDALGPPYEQYF.

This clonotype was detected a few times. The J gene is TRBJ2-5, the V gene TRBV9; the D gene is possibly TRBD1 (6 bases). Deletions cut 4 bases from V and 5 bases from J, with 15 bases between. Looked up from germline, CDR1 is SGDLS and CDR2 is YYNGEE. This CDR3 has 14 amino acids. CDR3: CASSPGTPHETQYF. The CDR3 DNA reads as TGTGCCAGCAGCCCTGGGACACCGCACGAGACCCAGTACTTC. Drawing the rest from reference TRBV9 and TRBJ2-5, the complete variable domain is DSGVTQTPKHLITATGQRVTLRCSPRSGDLSVYWYQQSLDQGLQFLIQYYNGEERAKGNILERFSAQQFPDLHSELNLSSLELGDSALYFCASSPGTPHETQYFGPGTRLLVL.

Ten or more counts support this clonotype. The CDR3 DNA reads TGTGCCAGCAGTGAAAGGGGGCTGACAGCGGGCGCCAATGAGCAGTTCTTC. Translation: CASSERGLTAGANEQFF. V is TRBV2 and J is TRBJ2-1, with a possible D match to TRBD1 (7 bases). With 2 bases removed from V and 6 bases from J, the gap between germline ends came to 20 bases. In germline, CDR1 is SNHLY, CDR2 FYNNEI. The CDR3 extends over 17 amino acids.

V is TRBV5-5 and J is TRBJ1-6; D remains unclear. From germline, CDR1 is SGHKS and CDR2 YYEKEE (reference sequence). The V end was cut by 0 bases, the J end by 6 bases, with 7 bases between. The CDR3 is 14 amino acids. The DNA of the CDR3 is TGTGCCAGCAGCTTGGTTATGGTTAATTCACCCCTCCACTTT. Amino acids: CASSLVMVNSPLHF. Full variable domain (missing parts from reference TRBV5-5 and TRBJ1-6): DAGVTQSPTHLIKTRGQQVTLRCSPISGHKSVSWYQQVLGQGPQFIFQYYEKEERGRGNFPDRFSARQFPNYSSELNVNALLLGDSALYLCASSLVMVNSPLHFGNGTRLTVT.

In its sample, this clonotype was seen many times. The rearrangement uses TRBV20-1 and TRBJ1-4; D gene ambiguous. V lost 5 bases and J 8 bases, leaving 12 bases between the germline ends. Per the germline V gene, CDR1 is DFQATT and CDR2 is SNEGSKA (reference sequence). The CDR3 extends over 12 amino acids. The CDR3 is CSAADGIEKLFF. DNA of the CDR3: TGCAGTGCTGCCGATGGGATAGAAAAACTGTTTTTT.

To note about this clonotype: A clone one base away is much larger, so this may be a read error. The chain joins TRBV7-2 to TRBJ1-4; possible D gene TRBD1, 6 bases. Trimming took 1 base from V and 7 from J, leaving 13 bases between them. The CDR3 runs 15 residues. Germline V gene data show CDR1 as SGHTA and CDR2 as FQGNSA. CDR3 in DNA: TGTGCCAGCAGCTTAGGGCGGGGAGGGGGTGAAAAACTGTTTTTT. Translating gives CASSLGRGGGEKLFF.

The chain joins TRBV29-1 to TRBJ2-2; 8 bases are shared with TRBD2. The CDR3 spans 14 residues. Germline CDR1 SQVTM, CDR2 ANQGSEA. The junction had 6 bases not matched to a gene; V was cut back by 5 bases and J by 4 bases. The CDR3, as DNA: TGCAGCGTTAGCGGGAGTTTTGGCACCGGGGAGCTGTTTTTT. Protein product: CSVSGSFGTGELFF.

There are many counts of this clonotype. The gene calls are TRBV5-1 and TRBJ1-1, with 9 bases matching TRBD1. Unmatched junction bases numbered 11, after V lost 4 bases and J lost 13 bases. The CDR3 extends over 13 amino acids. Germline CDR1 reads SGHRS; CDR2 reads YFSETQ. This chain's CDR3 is CASSPDRGFVGFF. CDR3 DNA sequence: TGCGCCAGCAGCCCAGACAGGGGGTTCGTCGGTTTCTTT.

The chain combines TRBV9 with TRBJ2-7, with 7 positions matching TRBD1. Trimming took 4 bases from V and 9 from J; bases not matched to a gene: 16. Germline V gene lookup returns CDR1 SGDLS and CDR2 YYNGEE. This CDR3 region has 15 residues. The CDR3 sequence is CASSPSSGTVLTQYF. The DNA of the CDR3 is TGTGCCAGCAGCCCAAGTTCCGGGACAGTACTCACGCAGTACTTC.

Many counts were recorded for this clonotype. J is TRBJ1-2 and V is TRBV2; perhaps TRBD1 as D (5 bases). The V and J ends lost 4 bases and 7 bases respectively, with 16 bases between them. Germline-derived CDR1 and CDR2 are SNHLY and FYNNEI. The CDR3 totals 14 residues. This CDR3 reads CASSAEGSPLGYTF. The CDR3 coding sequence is TGTGCCAGCAGTGCGGAGGGGAGCCCCCTTGGCTACACCTTC.

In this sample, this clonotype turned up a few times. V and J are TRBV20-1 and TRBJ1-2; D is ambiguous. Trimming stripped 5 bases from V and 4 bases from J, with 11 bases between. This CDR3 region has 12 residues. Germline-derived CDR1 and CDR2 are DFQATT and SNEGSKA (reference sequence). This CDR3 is CSALGRRYGYTF. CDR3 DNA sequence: TGCAGTGCTCTCGGCCGACGCTATGGCTACACCTTC.

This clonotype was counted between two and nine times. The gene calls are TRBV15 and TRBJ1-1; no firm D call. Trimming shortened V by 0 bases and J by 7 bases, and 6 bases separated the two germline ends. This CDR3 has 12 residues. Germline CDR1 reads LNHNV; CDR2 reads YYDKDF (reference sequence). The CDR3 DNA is TGTGCCACCAGCAGAGATGAGCTTGAAGCTTTCTTT. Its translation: CATSRDELEAFF. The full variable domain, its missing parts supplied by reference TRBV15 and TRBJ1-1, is DAMVIQNPRYQVTQFGKPVTLSCSQTLNHNVMYWYQQKSSQAPKLLFHYYDKDFNNEADTPDNFQSRRPNTSFCFLDIRSPGLGDTAMYLCATSRDELEAFFGQGTRLTVV.

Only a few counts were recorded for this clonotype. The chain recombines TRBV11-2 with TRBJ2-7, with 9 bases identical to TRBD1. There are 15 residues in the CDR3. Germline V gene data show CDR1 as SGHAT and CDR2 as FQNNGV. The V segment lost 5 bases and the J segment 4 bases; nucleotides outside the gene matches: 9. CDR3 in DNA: TGTGCCAGCAGCCAACGATTAGGACAGGGGTACGAGCAGTACTTC. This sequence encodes CASSQRLGQGYEQYF.

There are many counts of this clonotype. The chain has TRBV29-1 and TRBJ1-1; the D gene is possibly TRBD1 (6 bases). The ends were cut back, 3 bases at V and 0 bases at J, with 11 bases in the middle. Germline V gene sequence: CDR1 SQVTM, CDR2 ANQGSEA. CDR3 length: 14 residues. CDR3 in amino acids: CSVDPTGLNTEAFF. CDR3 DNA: TGCAGCGTTGACCCTACAGGGTTGAACACTGAAGCTTTCTTT.

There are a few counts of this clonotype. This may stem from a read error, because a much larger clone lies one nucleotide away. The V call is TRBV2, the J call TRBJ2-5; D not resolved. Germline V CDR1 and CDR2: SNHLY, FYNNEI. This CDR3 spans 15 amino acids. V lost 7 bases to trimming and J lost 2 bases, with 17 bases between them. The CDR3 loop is CASIGFRGVQETQYF. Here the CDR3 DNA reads TGTGCCAGCATAGGGTTTCGCGGAGTGCAAGAGACCCAGTACTTC. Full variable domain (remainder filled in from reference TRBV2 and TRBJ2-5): EPEVTQTPSHQVTQMGQEVILRCVPISNHLYFYWYRQILGQKVEFLVSFYNNEISEKSEIFDDQFSVERPDGSNFTLKIRSTKLEDSAMYFCASIGFRGVQETQYFGPGTRLLVL.

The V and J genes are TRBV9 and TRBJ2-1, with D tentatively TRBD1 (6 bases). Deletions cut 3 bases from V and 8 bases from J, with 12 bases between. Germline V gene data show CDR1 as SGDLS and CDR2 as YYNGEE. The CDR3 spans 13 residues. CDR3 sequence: CASSANRAYEQFF. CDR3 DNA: TGTGCCAGCAGCGCCAACAGGGCCTATGAGCAGTTCTTC.

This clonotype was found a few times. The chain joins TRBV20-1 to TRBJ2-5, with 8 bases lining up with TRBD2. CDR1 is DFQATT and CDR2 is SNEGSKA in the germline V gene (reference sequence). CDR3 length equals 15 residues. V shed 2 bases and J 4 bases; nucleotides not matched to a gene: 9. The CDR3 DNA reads TGCAGTGCTAGACCGCCGGGGGGGCACGGAGAGACCCAGTACTTC. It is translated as CSARPPGGHGETQYF.

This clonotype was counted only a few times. The CDR3 nucleotides are TGTGCCAGCAGCGGTAGCGGGCCCGCCTACAATGAGCAGTTCTTC. Amino acid sequence: CASSGSGPAYNEQFF. The chain couples TRBV9 to TRBJ2-1, with TRBD2 matching over 7 bases. Trimming removed 3 bases from V and 2 bases from J; junction bases left unmatched: 5. Per the germline V gene, CDR1 is SGDLS and CDR2 is YYNGEE. The CDR3 has 15 residues.

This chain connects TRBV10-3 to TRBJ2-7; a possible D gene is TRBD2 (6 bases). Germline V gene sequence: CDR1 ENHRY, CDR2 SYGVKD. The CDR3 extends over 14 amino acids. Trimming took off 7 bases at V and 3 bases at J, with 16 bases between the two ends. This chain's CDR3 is CAITPGLNLYEQYF. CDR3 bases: TGTGCCATCACTCCGGGACTTAACCTCTACGAGCAGTACTTC.

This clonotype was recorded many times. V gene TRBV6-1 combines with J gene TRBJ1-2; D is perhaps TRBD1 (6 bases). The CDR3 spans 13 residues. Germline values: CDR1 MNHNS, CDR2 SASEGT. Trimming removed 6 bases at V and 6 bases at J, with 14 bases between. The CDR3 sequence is CASSARTANGYTF. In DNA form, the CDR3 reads TGTGCCAGCAGCGCCCGGACAGCGAATGGCTACACCTTC.

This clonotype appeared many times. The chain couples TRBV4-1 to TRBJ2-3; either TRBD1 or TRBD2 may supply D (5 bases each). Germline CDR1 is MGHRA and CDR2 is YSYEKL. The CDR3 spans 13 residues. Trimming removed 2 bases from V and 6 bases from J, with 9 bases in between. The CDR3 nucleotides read TGCGCCAGCAGCCAACCATGGGGGGATACGCAGTATTTT. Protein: CASSQPWGDTQYF.

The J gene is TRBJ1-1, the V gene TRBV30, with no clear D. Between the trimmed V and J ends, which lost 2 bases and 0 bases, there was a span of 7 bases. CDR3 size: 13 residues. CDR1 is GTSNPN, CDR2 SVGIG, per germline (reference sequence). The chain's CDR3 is CAWSPQVNTEAFF. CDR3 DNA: TGTGCCTGGAGTCCCCAGGTGAACACTGAAGCTTTCTTT.

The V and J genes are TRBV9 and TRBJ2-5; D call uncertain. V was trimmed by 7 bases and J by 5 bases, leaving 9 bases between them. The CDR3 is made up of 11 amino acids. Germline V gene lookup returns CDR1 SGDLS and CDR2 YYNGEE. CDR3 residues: CASGSQETQYF. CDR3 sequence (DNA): TGTGCCAGCGGGTCGCAGGAGACCCAGTACTTC.

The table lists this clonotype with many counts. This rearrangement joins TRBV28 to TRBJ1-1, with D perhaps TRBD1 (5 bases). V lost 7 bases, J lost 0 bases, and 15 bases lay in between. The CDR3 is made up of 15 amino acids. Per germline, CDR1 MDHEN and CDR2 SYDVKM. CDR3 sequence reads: CASTSQGYMNTEAFF. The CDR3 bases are TGTGCCAGCACGTCGCAGGGATACATGAACACTGAAGCTTTCTTT.

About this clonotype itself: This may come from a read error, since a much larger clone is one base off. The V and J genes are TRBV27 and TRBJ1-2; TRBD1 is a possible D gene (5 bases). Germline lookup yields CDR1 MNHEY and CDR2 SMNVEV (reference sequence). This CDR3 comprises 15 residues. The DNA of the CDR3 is TGTGCCGGCAGTCCATACGGGGCGGCCTGGCGGGGCTACACCTTC. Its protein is CAGSPYGAAWRGYTF.

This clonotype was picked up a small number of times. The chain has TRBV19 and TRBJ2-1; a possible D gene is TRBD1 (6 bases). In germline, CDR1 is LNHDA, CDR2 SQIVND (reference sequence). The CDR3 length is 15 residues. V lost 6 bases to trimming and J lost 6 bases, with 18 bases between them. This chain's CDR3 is CASRPGDKSGNEQFF. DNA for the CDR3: TGTGCCAGTAGGCCAGGGGACAAGTCAGGCAATGAGCAGTTCTTC.

The DNA for the CDR3 is TGTGCCAGCAGCCAAGGGGCTAGCGGGGAAACCTACGAGCAGTACTTC. Its protein is CASSQGASGETYEQYF. The chain uses TRBV3-1 and TRBJ2-7; TRBD2 aligns across 9 bases. The CDR3 spans 16 residues. V gave up 1 base and J gave up 2 bases; unmatched junction bases: 6. Germline loops: CDR1 LGHDT, CDR2 YNNKEL (reference sequence).

CDR3 DNA: TGTGCCAGCAGGAAAGATTGGGGCACCGGGGAGCTGTTTTTT. Its translation: CASRKDWGTGELFF. The V and J genes are TRBV7-2 and TRBJ2-2; D is uncertain. The CDR3 is 14 residues long. Per germline, CDR1 SGHTA and CDR2 FQGNSA. V lost 6 bases and J 4 bases, leaving 12 bases between the germline ends.